The 15 T cell receptor beta chains given below trace back to one sample, sequenced in a study of OX40 agonist ivuxolimab in advanced cancers. This table comes from immunoSEQ multiplex PCR, and its TCRdb copy is limited to in-frame clones, with some not included. The sample includes approximately 26,000 clones, around 90% of them seen just once. Sequencing was performed on CD4+ or CD8+ T cells sorted from blood, taken in a trial of the OX40 agonist ivuxolimab. These receptors were taken from an adult with an advanced solid tumor such as melanoma, head and neck, liver or kidney cancer.

J is TRBJ1-5 and V is TRBV10-3; TRBD1 matches 7 bases. CDR1 is ENHRY, CDR2 SYGVKD, per germline. V lost 10 bases to trimming and J lost 3 bases; unmatched junction nucleotides: 18. The CDR3 length is 17 residues. Written as DNA, the CDR3 is TGTGCCACGCAGACAGGGTCTAGCTCTGGAGCCAATCAGCCCCAGCATTTT. Translation: CATQTGSSSGANQPQHF.

This clone was seen a single time. The V gene is TRBV14, the J gene TRBJ1-3; possible D gene TRBD1, 5 bases. Germline CDR1 reads SGHDN; CDR2 reads FVKESK. The CDR3 sequence is 15 residues long. V lost 7 bases and J lost 2, with 15 bases in between. CDR3 residues: CASTPRGGPGNTIYF. The CDR3 DNA follows: TGTGCCAGCACCCCCCGGGGCGGACCTGGAAACACCATATATTTT.

The rearrangement links TRBV11-3 to TRBJ2-7; D is unresolved. The CDR3 extends over 17 amino acids. Trimming removed 1 base from V and 3 bases from J, with 19 bases in between. Looked up from germline, CDR1 is SGHNT and CDR2 is YENEEA. Here the CDR3 reads CASSLVGTISDFYEQYF. CDR3 coding DNA: TGTGCCAGCAGCTTAGTAGGCACGATTTCGGATTTCTACGAGCAGTACTTC. Full variable domain (missing parts from reference TRBV11-3 and TRBJ2-7): EAGVVQSPRYKIIEKKQPVAFWCNPISGHNTLYWYLQNLGQGPELLIRYENEEAVDDSQLPKDRFSAERLKGVDSTLKIQPAELGDSAVYLCASSLVGTISDFYEQYFGPGTRLTVT.

The chain recombines TRBV11-2 with TRBJ1-4; D ambiguous. This CDR3 region has 14 residues. From germline, CDR1 is SGHAT and CDR2 FQNNGV. V was clipped by 5 bases and J by 4 bases, with 11 bases between them. In nucleotides, the CDR3 is TGTGCCAGCAGCCCCGGCTTTTATAATGAAAAACTGTTTTTT. This encodes CASSPGFYNEKLFF.

This chain joins TRBV19 and TRBJ2-1; weak D call: TRBD1 (6 bases). With 5 bases removed from V and 5 bases from J, the gap between germline ends came to 31 bases. This CDR3 spans 20 amino acids. Germline lookup yields CDR1 LNHDA and CDR2 SQIVND (reference sequence). The CDR3 coding sequence is TGTGCCAGTAGTCCACAACAGGGCTTAGGTTTCAGCTCCTCAAACAATGAGCAGTTCTTC. It yields the protein CASSPQQGLGFSSSNNEQFF. The whole variable domain, remainder taken from reference TRBV19 and TRBJ2-1, is DGGITQSPKYLFRKEGQNVTLSCEQNLNHDAMYWYRQDPGQGLRLIYYSQIVNDFQKGDIAEGYSVSREKKESFPLTVTSAQKNPTAFYLCASSPQQGLGFSSSNNEQFFGPGTRLTVL.

CDR3 sequence: CASSYQGSVEQYF. In DNA form, the CDR3 reads TGTGCCAGCAGTTATCAAGGTAGCGTCGAGCAGTACTTC. The chain carries TRBV6-1 and TRBJ2-7; a weak D match, TRBD2 (5 bases). V lost 5 bases and J 6 bases, leaving 14 bases between the germline ends. The germline gives CDR1 MNHNS, CDR2 SASEGT. The CDR3 runs 13 residues.

The chain uses TRBV2 and TRBJ2-5; the match to TRBD2 covers 7 bases. Germline CDR1 SNHLY, CDR2 FYNNEI. V lost 8 bases, J lost 3 bases, and 0 bases stayed unmatched. The length of the CDR3 is 11 residues. In DNA, the CDR3 is TGTGCCAGCGGGGGGGAAGAGACCCAGTACTTC. This gives the protein CASGGEETQYF.

V and J are TRBV4-1 and TRBJ2-5; no clear D. The ends were cut back, 2 bases at V and 1 base at J, with 5 bases in the middle. The CDR3 extends over 13 amino acids. Germline V gene sequence: CDR1 MGHRA, CDR2 YSYEKL. The CDR3 loop reads CASSQLVQETQYF. CDR3 sequence (DNA): TGCGCCAGCAGCCAATTAGTCCAAGAGACCCAGTACTTC.

The chain combines TRBV6-4 with TRBJ2-3; 8 bases line up with TRBD2. Trimming removed 0 bases from V and 1 base from J; junction bases left unmatched: 6. There are 17 residues in the CDR3. Germline CDR1 MRHNA, CDR2 SNTAGT. This CDR3 reads CASSDSSHGRGTDTQYF. The CDR3 bases are TGTGCCAGCAGTGACTCGAGTCACGGGAGGGGCACAGATACGCAGTATTTT.

V usage is TRBV18 and J usage is TRBJ2-5, with no clear D. V was clipped by 5 bases and J by 4 bases, with 5 bases between them. CDR3 size: 11 residues. Germline CDR1 is KGHSH and CDR2 is LQKENI. DNA for the CDR3: TGTGCCAGCTCATCCCCAGAGACCCAGTACTTC. Amino acids: CASSSPETQYF.

The chain carries TRBV11-1 and TRBJ2-1; TRBD2 aligns across 11 bases. The CDR3 has 18 amino acids. V shed 0 bases and J 1 base; nucleotides not matched to a gene: 5. Germline V gene data show CDR1 as SGHAT and CDR2 as FQDESV (reference sequence). The CDR3 DNA is TGTGCCAGCAGCTTAGCATTTGGGACTAGCGGATCCTACAATGAGCAGTTCTTC. This encodes CASSLAFGTSGSYNEQFF.

V and J are TRBV15 and TRBJ1-2; D may be TRBD1 (6 bases). Germline V lookup: CDR1 LNHNV, CDR2 YYDKDF (reference sequence). The CDR3 totals 16 residues. V gave up 4 bases and J gave up 7 bases, with 22 bases separating them. CDR3 in DNA: TGTGCCACCAGCACTAGTTACCGGGACACCTATGGTGGCTACACCTTC. Translating it yields CATSTSYRDTYGGYTF.

The CDR3 region has the DNA TGTGCCAGCAGTTACTCTGGGGGTGGCTACACCTTC. It yields the protein CASSYSGGGYTF. The chain couples TRBV6-5 to TRBJ1-2; D may be TRBD1 (5 bases). Trimming removed 0 bases at V and 7 bases at J, with 6 bases between. Per germline, CDR1 MNHEY and CDR2 SVGAGI. The CDR3 has 12 amino acids.

The chain joins TRBV10-1 to TRBJ2-3, with 16 bases fitting TRBD2. V lost 2 bases to trimming and J lost 8 bases; unmatched junction nucleotides: 10. Germline CDR1 is WNHNN and CDR2 is SYGVQD (reference sequence). CDR3 length: 18 residues. CDR3 DNA: TGCGCCAGCAGTGAGCCCCCGGGACTAGCGGGGGGGCCCAGTACGCAGTATTTT. It specifies CASSEPPGLAGGPSTQYF.

The chain links TRBV6-1 to TRBJ2-7; TRBD1 matches at 7 bases. The germline V gene has CDR1 MNHNS and CDR2 SASEGT. Losses at the gene ends were 0 bases for V and 5 bases for J; bases not matched to a gene: 7. The CDR3 runs 15 residues. CDR3 loop: CASSEANRGYDEQYF. The CDR3 DNA follows: TGTGCCAGCAGTGAAGCTAACAGGGGATACGACGAGCAGTACTTC.